This T cell receptor (beta chain) stems from a study of cytomegalovirus exposure and HLA in healthy donors. Broader study findings: Reports showed the classifier diagnosing cytomegalovirus status with high specificity and sensitivity. Some V segments, including TRBV6-2 and TRBV6-3, were excluded as indistinguishable.

Between the trimmed V and J ends, which lost 5 bases and 0 bases, there was a span of 8 bases. The CDR3 runs to 15 residues. Per germline, CDR1 LNHDA and CDR2 SQIVND (reference sequence). Unrecorded immune exposure was likely among donors, who were nominally healthy when sampled. The primer mix had 60 Vbeta and 13 Jbeta primers. Libraries were prepared by immunoSEQ multiplex PCR; TCRdb keeps only in-frame clonotypes and omits some of them. The data show 77,000 or so clones, with approximately 80% seen just once and approximately 17% held by the top ten. A word on this clone: Antigen specificity is unknown.

This chain links TRBV19 with TRBJ2-6; no firm D call. The sequenced material came from PBMCs. The receptor comes from a man between 65 and 79 years old in good health and CMV-seropositive. CDR3 nucleotides: TGTGCCAGTAGTGCCCAGATCTCTGGGGCCAACGTCCTGACTTTC. Translated, it gives CASSAQISGANVLTF.